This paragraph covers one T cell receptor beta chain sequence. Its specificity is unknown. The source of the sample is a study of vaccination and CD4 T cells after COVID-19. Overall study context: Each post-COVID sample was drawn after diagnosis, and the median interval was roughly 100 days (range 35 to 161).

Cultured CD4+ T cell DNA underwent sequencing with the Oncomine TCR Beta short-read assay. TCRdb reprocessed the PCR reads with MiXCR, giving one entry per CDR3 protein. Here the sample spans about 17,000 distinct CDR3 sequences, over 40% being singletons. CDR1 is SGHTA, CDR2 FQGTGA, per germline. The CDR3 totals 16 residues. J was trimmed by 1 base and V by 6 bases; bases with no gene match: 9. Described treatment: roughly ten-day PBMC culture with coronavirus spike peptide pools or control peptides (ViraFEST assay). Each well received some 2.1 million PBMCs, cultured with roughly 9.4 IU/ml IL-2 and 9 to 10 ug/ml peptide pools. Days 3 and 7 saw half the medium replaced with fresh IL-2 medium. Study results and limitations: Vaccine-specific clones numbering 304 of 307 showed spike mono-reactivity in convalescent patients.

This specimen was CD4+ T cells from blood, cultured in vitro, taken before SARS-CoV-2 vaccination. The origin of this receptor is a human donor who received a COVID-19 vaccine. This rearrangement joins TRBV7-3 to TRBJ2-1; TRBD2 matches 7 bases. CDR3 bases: TGTGCCAGCAGTTTTCGATCTAGCGGTTCCTACAATGAGCAGTTCTTC. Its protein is CASSFRSSGSYNEQFF.